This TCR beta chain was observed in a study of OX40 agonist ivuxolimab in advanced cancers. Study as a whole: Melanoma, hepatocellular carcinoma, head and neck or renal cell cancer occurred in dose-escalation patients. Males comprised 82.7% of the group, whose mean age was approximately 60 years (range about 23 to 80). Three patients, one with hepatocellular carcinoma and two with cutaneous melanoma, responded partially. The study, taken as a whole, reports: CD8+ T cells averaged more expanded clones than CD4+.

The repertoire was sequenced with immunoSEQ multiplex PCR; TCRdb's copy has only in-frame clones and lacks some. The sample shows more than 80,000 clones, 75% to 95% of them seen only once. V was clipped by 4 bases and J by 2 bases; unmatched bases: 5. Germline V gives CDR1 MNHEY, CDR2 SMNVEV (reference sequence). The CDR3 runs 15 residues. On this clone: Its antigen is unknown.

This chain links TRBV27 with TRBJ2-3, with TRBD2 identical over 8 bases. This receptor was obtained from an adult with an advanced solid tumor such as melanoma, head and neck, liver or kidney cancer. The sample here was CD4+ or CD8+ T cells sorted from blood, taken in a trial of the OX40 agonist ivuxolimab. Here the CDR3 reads CASSSVAGFTDTQYF. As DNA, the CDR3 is TGTGCCAGCAGTTCCGTAGCGGGATTCACAGATACGCAGTATTTT.